The rows below give T cell receptor beta chains drawn from one sample of a study of blood T cell repertoires in COVID-19. TCRdb's table, derived via immunoSEQ multiplex PCR, lists solely in-frame clones and lacks some. The sample gives about 160,000 clones, 82% of which show up once; 6.5% to 9% is in the top ten. The sample taken for sequencing was peripheral blood. The receptors here all came from a woman aged 35 to 49 with COVID-19, enrolled during active disease. The CDR3 runs from the conserved cysteine through the conserved F or W. The order of the fields is J gene, CDR3 length, D gene, clone size, V gene, CDR3 DNA, CDR3 protein. The D gene is left open where the match is weak. The size of a clone is reported for some rows only, either as once, few or many, or as a class for expanded clones.

TRBJ2-3	14	TRBD1	-	TRBV19	TGTGCCAGTAGTCCGACAGGGGGCACAGATACGCAGTATTTT	CASSPTGGTDTQYF
TRBJ2-7	16	TRBD2	-	TRBV3-1/TRBV3-2	TGTGCCAGCAGCCATTTATTGCGGGAGACCACCTACGAGCAGTACTTC	CASSHLLRETTYEQYF
TRBJ2-1	11	-	-	TRBV12-3/TRBV12-4	TGTGCCAGCAGGGCAACGGGGGAGCAGTTCTTC	CASRATGEQFF
TRBJ1-5	18	-	few	TRBV7-3	TGTGCCAGCAGCTTAAAGGAGGACCGATCTCATAGCAATCAGCCCCAGCATTTT	CASSLKEDRSHSNQPQHF
TRBJ2-7	15	TRBD1	-	TRBV9	TGTGCCAAGGGCGTGGGGAGCGGGGACAGGGACGAGCAGTACTTC	CAKGVGSGDRDEQYF
TRBJ2-1	15	-	-	TRBV7-2	TGTGCCAGCAGCTTAGCGCTGGGGGCTTACAATGAGCAGTTCTTC	CASSLALGAYNEQFF
TRBJ2-5	15	-	-	TRBV6-2/TRBV6-3	TGTGCCAGCAGTTACTCAGTGGGGGCGCCCGAGACCCAGTACTTC	CASSYSVGAPETQYF
TRBJ2-4	15	-	-	TRBV28	TGTGCCAGCAGTTTTTATGGTTCCCGAGGCGTCATTCAGTACTTC	CASSFYGSRGVIQYF
TRBJ2-1	16	TRBD2	-	TRBV5-4	TGTGCCAGCAGCTTGCCGCGGGGGAGCTCCTACAATGAGCAGTTCTTC	CASSLPRGSSYNEQFF
TRBJ1-1	12	-	-	TRBV6-5	TGTGCCAGCAGTCGTGGAACAGGAGGGGCTTTCTTT	CASSRGTGGAFF
TRBJ2-5	13	-	-	TRBV29-1	TGCAGCGCAGACTCATTTCCACAAGAGACCCAGTACTTC	CSADSFPQETQYF
TRBJ2-2	15	-	-	TRBV7-6	TGTGCCAGCAGCTACCAACTAGGGCCTCCCGGGAAGCTGTTTTTT	CASSYQLGPPGKLFF
TRBJ2-3	14	-	once	TRBV6-5	TGTGCCAGCACGAAGGCGGGACGCACAGATACGCAGTATTTT	CASTKAGRTDTQYF
TRBJ2-5	13	TRBD2	-	TRBV7-6	TGTGCCAGCAGCGACGGGGGGGAAGAGACCCAGTACTTC	CASSDGGEETQYF
TRBJ1-4	19	TRBD1	-	TRBV28	TGTGCCAGCAGTTTATGGAGGGGCGGACAGGGGGCAACTAATGAAAAACTGTTTTTT	CASSLWRGGQGATNEKLFF
TRBJ2-3	15	TRBD1	-	TRBV28	TGTGCCAGCAGGACACAGGGGGCCTCCAGAGATACGCAGTATTTT	CASRTQGASRDTQYF
TRBJ1-5	16	-	-	TRBV6-2/TRBV6-3	TGTGCCAGCAGTACAGGAACAAGTTATAGCAATCAGCCCCAGCATTTT	CASSTGTSYSNQPQHF
TRBJ1-2	13	-	once	TRBV27	TGTGCCAGCACAAAGAGCCAGGGCTATGGCTACACCTTC	CASTKSQGYGYTF